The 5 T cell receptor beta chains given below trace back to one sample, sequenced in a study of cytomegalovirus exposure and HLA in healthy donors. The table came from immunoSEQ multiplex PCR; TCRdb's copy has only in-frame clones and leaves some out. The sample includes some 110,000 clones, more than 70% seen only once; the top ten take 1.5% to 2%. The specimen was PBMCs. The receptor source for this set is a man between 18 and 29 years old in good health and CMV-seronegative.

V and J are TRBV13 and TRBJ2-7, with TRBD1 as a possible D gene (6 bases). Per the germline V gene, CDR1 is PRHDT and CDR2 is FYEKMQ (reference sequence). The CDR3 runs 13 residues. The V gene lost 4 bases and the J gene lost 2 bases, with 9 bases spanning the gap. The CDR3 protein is CASSSGTTYEQYF. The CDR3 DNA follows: TGTGCCAGCAGCTCCGGGACAACCTACGAGCAGTACTTC.

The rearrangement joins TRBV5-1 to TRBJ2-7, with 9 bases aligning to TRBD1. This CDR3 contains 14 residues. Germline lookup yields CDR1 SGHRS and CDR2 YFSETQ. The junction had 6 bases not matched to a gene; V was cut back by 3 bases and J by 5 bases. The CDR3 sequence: CASSSGTGNHEQYF. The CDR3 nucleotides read TGCGCCAGCAGCTCCGGGACAGGGAACCACGAGCAGTACTTC.

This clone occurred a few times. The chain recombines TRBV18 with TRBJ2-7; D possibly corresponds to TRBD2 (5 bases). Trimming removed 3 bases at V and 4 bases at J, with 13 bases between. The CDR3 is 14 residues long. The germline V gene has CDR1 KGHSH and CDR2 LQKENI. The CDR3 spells CASSPNNRGYEQYF. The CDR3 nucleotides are TGTGCCAGCTCACCTAATAACCGCGGGTACGAGCAGTACTTC.

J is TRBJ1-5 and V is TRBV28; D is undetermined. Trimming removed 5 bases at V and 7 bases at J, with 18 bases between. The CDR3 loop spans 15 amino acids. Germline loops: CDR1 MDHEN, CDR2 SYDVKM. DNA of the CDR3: TGTGCCAGCAGTCCACGTTTGGAGGGTAGCCAGCCCCAGCATTTT. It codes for CASSPRLEGSQPQHF. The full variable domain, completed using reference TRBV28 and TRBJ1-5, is DVKVTQSSRYLVKRTGEKVFLECVQDMDHENMFWYRQDPGLGLRLIYFSYDVKMKEKGDIPEGYSVSREKKERFSLILESASTNQTSMYLCASSPRLEGSQPQHFGDGTRLSIL.

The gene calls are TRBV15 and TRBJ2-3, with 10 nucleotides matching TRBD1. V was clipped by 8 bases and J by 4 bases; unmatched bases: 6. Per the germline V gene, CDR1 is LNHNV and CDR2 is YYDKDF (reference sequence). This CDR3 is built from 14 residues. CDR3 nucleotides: TGTGCCACCGCTGGGACAGGGGAGGCAGATACGCAGTATTTT. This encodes CATAGTGEADTQYF.